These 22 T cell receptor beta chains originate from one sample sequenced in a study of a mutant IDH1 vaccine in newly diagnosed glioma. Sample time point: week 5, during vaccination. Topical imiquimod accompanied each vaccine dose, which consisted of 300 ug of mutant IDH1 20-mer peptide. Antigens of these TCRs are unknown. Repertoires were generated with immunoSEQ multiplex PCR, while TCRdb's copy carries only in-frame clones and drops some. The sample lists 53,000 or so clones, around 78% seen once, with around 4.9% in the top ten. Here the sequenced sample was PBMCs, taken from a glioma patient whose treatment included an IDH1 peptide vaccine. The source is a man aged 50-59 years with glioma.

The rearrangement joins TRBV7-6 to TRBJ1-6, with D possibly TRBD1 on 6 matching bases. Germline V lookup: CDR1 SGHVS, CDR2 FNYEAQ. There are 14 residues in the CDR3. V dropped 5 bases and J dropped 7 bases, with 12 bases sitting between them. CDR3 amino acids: CASSPDRLNSPLHF. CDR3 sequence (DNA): TGTGCCAGCAGCCCGGACAGATTGAATTCACCCCTCCACTTT.

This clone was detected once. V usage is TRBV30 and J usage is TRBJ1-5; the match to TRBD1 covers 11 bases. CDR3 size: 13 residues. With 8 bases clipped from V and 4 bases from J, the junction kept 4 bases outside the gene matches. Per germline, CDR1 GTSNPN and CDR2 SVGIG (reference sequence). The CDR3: CAHGQGANQPQHF. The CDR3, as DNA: TGTGCCCACGGACAGGGGGCAAATCAGCCCCAGCATTTT.

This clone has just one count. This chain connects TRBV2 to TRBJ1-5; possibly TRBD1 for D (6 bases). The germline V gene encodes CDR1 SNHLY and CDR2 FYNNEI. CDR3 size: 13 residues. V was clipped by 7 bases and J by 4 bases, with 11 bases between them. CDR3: CASTPTGNQPQHF. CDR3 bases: TGTGCCAGCACCCCCACAGGGAATCAGCCCCAGCATTTT.

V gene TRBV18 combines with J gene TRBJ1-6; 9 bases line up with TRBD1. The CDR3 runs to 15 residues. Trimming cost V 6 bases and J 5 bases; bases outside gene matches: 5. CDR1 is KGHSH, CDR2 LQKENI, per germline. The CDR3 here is CASSPGQGHNSPLHF. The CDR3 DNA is TGTGCCAGCTCCCCCGGACAGGGGCATAATTCACCCCTCCACTTT.

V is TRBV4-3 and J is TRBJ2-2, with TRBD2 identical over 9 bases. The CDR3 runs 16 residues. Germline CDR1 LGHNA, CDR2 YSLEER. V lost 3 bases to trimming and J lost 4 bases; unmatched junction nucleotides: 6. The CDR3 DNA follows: TGCGCCAGCAGCCAGGGTAGCGGGGGACTCACCGGGGAGCTGTTTTTT. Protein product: CASSQGSGGLTGELFF.

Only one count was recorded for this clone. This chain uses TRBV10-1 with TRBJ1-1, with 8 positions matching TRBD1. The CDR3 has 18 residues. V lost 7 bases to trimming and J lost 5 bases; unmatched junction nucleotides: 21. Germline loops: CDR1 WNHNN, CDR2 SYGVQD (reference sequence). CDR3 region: CASTPTEVPFDRGTEAFF. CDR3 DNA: TGCGCCAGCACCCCGACCGAGGTTCCGTTTGACAGGGGAACTGAAGCTTTCTTT.

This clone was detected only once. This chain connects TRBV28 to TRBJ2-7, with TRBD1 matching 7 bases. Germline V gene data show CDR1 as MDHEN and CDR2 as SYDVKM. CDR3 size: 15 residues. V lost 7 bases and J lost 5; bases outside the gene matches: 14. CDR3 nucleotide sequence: TGTGCCAGCAACAGTAAGCTCAGGGGGATAGACGAGCAGTACTTC. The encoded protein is CASNSKLRGIDEQYF.

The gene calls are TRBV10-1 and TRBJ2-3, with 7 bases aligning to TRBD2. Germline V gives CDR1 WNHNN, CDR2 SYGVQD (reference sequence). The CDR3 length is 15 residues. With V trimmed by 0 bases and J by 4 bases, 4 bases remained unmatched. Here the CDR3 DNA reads TGCGCCAGCAGTGAGTCGGGCAGCGGGGCAGATACGCAGTATTTT. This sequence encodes CASSESGSGADTQYF.

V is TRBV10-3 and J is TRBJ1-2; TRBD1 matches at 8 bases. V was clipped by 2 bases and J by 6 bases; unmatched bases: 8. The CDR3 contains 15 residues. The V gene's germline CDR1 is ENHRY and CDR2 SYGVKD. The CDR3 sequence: CAISEEEQGAHGYTF. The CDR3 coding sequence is TGTGCCATCAGTGAGGAGGAGCAGGGGGCCCATGGCTACACCTTC.

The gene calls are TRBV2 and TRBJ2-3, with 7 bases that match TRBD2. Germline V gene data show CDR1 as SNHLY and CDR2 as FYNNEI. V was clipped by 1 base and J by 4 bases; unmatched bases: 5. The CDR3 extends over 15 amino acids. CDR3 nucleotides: TGTGCCAGCAGTGAAGAGGCGGGGGTGGCAGATACGCAGTATTTT. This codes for CASSEEAGVADTQYF.

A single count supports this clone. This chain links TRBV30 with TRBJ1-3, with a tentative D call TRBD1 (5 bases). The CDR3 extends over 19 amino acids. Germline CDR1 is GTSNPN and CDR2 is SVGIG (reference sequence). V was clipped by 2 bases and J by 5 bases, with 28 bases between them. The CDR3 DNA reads TGTGCCTGGAGTCCCCCGGGCACAGGTTATATGGATTATAGAAACACCATATATTTT. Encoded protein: CAWSPPGTGYMDYRNTIYF. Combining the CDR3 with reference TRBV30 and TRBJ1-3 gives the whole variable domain SQTIHQWPATLVQPVGSPLSLECTVEGTSNPNLYWYRQAAGRGLQLLFYSVGIGQISSEVPQNLSASRPQDRQFILSSKKLLLSDSGFYLCAWSPPGTGYMDYRNTIYFGEGSWLTVV.

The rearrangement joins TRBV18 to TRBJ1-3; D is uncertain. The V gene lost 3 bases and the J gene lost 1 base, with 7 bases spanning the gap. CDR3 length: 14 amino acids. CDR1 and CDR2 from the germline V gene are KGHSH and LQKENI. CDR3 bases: TGTGCCAGCTCACCTTCAGTATCTGGAAACACCATATATTTT. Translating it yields CASSPSVSGNTIYF.

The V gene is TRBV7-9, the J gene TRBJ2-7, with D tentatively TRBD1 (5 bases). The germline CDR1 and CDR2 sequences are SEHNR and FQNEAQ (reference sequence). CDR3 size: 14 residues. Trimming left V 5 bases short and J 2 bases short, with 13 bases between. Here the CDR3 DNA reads TGTGCCAGCAGCCAGACAGAGACGGCCTACGAGCAGTACTTC. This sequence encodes CASSQTETAYEQYF.

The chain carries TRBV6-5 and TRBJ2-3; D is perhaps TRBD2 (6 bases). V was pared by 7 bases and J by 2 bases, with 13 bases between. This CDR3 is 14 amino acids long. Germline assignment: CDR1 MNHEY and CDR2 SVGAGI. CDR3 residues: CASTPGLSTDTQYF. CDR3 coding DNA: TGTGCCAGCACCCCGGGACTTTCCACAGATACGCAGTATTTT.

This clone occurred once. As DNA, the CDR3 is TGTGCCAGCAGCCTAGCGGGGGAAAGCTCCTACGAGCAGTACTTC. Translating gives CASSLAGESSYEQYF. The chain employs TRBV27 and TRBJ2-7, with 10 bases matching TRBD2. The CDR3 consists of 15 residues. Germline CDR1 and CDR2: MNHEY and SMNVEV (reference sequence). Losses at the gene ends were 6 bases for V and 0 bases for J; bases not matched to a gene: 5.

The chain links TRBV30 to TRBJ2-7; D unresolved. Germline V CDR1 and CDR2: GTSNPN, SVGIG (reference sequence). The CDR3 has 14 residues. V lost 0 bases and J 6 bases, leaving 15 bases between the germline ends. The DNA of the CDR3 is TGTGCCTGGAGTGTCGCCCTCTCGTTTTCCGAGCAGTACTTC. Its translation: CAWSVALSFSEQYF. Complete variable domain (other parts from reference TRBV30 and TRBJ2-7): SQTIHQWPATLVQPVGSPLSLECTVEGTSNPNLYWYRQAAGRGLQLLFYSVGIGQISSEVPQNLSASRPQDRQFILSSKKLLLSDSGFYLCAWSVALSFSEQYFGPGTRLTVT.

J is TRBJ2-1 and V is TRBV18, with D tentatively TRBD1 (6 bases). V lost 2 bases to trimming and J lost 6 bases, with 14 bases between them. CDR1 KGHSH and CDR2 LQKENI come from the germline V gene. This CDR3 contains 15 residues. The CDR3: CASSPDRLGSNEQFF. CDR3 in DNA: TGTGCCAGCTCACCAGACAGGTTGGGTTCCAATGAGCAGTTCTTC. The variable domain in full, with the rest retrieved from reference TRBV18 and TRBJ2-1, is NAGVMQNPRHLVRRRGQEARLRCSPMKGHSHVYWYRQLPEEGLKFMVYLQKENIIDESGMPKERFSAEFPKEGPSILRIQQVVRGDSAAYFCASSPDRLGSNEQFFGPGTRLTVL.

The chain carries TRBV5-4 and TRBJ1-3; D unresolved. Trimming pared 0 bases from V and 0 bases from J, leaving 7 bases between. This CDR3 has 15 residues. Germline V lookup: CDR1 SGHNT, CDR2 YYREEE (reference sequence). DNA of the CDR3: TGTGCCAGCAGCTTGGGGGCCAGCTCTGGAAACACCATATATTTT. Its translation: CASSLGASSGNTIYF. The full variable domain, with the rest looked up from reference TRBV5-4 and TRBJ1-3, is ETGVTQSPTHLIKTRGQQVTLRCSSQSGHNTVSWYQQALGQGPQFIFQYYREEENGRGNFPPRFSGLQFPNYSSELNVNALELDDSALYLCASSLGASSGNTIYFGEGSWLTVV.

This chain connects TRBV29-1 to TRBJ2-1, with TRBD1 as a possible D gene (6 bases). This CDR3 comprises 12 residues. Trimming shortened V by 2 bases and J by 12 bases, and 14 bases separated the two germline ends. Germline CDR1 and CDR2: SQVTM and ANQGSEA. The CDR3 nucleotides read TGCAGCGTTGAATATATGGGACAAGGGCAGTTCTTC. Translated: CSVEYMGQGQFF.

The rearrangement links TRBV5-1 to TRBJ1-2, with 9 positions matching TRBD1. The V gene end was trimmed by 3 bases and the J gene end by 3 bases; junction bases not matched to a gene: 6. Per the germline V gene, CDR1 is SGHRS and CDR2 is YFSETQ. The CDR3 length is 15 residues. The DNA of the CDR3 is TGCGCCAGCAGCTCGGGACAGGGTTCGTACTATGGCTACACCTTC. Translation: CASSSGQGSYYGYTF.

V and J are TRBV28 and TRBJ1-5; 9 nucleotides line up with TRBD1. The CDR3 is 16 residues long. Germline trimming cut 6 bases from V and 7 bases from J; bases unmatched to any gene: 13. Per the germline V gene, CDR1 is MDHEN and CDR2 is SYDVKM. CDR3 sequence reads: CASRFPPGTGTQPQHF. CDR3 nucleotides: TGTGCCAGCAGGTTCCCCCCCGGGACAGGGACCCAGCCCCAGCATTTT. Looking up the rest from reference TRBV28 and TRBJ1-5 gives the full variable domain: DVKVTQSSRYLVKRTGEKVFLECVQDMDHENMFWYRQDPGLGLRLIYFSYDVKMKEKGDIPEGYSVSREKKERFSLILESASTNQTSMYLCASRFPPGTGTQPQHFGDGTRLSIL.

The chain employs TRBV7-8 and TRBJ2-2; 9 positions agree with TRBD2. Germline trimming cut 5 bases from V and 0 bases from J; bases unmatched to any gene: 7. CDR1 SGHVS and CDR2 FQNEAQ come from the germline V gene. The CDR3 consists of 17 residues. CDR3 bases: TGTGCCAGCAGCCCCGAGCTAGCGGGGACGAACACCGGGGAGCTGTTTTTT. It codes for CASSPELAGTNTGELFF.